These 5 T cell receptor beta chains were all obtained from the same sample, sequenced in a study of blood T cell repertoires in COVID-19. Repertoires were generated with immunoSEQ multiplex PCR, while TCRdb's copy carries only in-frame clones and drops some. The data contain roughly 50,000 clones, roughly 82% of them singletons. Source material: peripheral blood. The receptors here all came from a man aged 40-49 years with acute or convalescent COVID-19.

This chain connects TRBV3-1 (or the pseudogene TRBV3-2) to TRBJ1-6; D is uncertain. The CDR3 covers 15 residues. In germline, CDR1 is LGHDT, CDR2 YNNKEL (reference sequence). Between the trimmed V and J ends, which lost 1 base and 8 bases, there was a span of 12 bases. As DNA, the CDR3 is TGTGCCAGCAGCCAAGGCGGAGGGTCCCATTCACCCCTCCACTTT. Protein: CASSQGGGSHSPLHF.

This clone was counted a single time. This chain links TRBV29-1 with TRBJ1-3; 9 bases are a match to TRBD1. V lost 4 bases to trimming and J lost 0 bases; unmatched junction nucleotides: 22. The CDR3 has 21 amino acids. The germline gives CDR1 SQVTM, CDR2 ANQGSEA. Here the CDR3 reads CSVVTWPGQGGLLSSGNTIYF. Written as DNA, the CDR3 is TGCAGCGTTGTGACATGGCCGGGACAGGGAGGACTATTATCCTCTGGAAACACCATATATTTT.

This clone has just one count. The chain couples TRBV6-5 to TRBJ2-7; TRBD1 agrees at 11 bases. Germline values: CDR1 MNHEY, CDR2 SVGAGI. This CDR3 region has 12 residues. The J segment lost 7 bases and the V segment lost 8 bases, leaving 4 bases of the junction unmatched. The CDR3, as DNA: TGTGCCAGCGGACAGGGGGCATGGGAGCAGTACTTC. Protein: CASGQGAWEQYF.

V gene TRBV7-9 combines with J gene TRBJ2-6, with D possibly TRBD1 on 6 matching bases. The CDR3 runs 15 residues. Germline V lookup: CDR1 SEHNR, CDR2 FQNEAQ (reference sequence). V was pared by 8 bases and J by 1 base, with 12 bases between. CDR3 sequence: CASRTQGSGANVLTF. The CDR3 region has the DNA TGTGCCAGCCGCACACAGGGTTCTGGGGCCAACGTCCTGACTTTC.

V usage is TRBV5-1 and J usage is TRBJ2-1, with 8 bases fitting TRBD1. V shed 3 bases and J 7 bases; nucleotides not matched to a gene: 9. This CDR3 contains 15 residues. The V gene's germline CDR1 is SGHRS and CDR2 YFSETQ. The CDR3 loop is CASSSRGREINEQFF. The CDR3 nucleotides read TGCGCCAGCAGCTCCAGGGGGCGCGAAATTAATGAGCAGTTCTTC. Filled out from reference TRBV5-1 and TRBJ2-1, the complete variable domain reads KAGVTQTPRYLIKTRGQQVTLSCSPISGHRSVSWYQQTPGQGLQFLFEYFSETQRNKGNFPGRFSGRQFSNSRSEMNVSTLELGDSALYLCASSSRGREINEQFFGPGTRLTVL.